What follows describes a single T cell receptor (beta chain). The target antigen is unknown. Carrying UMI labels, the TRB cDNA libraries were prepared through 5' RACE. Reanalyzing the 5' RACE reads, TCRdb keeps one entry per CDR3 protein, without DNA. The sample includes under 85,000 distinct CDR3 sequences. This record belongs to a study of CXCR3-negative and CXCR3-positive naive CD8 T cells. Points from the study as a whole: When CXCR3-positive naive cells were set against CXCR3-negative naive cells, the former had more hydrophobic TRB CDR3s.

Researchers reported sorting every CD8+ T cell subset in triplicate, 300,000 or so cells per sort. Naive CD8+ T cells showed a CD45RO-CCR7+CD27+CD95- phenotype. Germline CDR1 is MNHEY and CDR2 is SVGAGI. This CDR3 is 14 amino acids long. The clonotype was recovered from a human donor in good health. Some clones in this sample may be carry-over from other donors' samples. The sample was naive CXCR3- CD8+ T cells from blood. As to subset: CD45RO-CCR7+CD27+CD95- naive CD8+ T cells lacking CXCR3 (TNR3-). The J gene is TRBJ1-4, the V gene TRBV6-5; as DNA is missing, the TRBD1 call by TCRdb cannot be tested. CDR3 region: CASSLRTGSEKLFF.